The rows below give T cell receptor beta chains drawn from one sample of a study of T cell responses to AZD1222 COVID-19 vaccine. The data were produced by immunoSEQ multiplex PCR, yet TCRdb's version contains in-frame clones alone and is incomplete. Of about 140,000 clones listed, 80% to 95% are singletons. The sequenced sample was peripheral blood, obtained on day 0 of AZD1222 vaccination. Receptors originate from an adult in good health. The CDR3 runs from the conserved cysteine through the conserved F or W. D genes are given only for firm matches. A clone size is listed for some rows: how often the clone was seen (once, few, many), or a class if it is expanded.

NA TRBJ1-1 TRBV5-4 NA TGTGCCAGCAGCTTGGACGAGCGACCGAACACTGAAGCTTTCTTT CASSLDERPNTEAFF
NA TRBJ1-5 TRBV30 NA TGTGCCTGGAGTCGACAGTTCAATAGCAATCAGCCCCAGCATTTT CAWSRQFNSNQPQHF
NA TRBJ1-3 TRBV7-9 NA TGTGCCAGCAGCCCCGCTGGAAACACCATATATTTT CASSPAGNTIYF
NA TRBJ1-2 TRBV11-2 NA TGTGCCAGCAGCTTATCGTTCCCAGGGGCCTATGGCTACACCTTC CASSLSFPGAYGYTF
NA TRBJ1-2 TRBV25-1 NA TGTGCCAGCAGTGAAACAGGGCTCGGGTATGGCTACACCTTC CASSETGLGYGYTF
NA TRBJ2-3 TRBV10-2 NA TGCGCCAGCAGTGACGTTCCTAGCACAGATACGCAGTATTTT CASSDVPSTDTQYF
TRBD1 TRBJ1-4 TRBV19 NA TGTGCCAGTAAGCGGGACAGAGTTGAAAAACTGTTTTTT CASKRDRVEKLFF
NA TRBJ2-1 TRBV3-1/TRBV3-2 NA TGTGCCAGCAGCCAATTTAACGGGAATGAGCAGTTCTTC CASSQFNGNEQFF
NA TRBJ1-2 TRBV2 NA TGTGCCAGCAACCCAGGGGAGGGGGTCAATGGCTACACCTTC CASNPGEGVNGYTF
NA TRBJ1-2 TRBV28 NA TGTGCCAGCAGTCGGACTCCTCTTTATGGCTACACCTTC CASSRTPLYGYTF
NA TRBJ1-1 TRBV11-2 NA TGTGCCAGCAGCCGCAGGGAAGACACTGAAGCTTTCTTT CASSRREDTEAFF
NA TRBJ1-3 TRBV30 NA TGTGCCTGTCCGTGGAAGTCCTCTGGAAACACCATATATTTT CACPWKSSGNTIYF
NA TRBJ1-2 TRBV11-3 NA TGTGCCAGCAGCTTAGAGACTTCTGGCGGCTACACCTTC CASSLETSGGYTF
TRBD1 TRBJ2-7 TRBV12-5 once TGTGCTAGCCGGACGACGCGACAGGGTCCCAACGAGCAGTACTTC CASRTTRQGPNEQYF
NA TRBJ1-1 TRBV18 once TGTGCCAGCTCGGCCCACCTGAACACTGAAGCTTTCTTT CASSAHLNTEAFF
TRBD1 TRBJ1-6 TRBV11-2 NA TGTGCCAGCAGCCTCCAGGGGGTGACCCTCCACTTT CASSLQGVTLHF
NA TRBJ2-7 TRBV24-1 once TGTGCCACCAGTGATGGGTCGAGTGTAATCCACGAGCAGTACTTC CATSDGSSVIHEQYF
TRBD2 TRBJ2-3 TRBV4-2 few TGTGCCAGCAGCCAAGATAGTGGGGGGGCAGATACGCAGTATTTT CASSQDSGGADTQYF
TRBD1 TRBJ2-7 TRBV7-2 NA TGTGCCAGCAGCTCATGGACAGGGGGCGACGAGCAGTACTTC CASSSWTGGDEQYF
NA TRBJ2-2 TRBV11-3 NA TGTGCCAGCAGCTTAGTCGGACAGATCGACACCGGGGAGCTGTTTTTT CASSLVGQIDTGELFF
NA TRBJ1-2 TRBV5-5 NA TGTGCCAGCAGCTTGGAGCCCAGGGCATACTATGGCTACACCTTC CASSLEPRAYYGYTF
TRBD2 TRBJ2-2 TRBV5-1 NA TGCGCCAGCAGCTTGCAGGCGGGAGGAGTCGGGGAGCTGTTTTTT CASSLQAGGVGELFF
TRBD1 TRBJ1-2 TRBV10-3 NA TGTGCCATCAGCTCGACAGGGATGGACTATGGCTACACCTTC CAISSTGMDYGYTF
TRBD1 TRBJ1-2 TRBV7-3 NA TGTGCCAGCAGCTTAACATCTGACAGGGCGACTGGCTACACCTTC CASSLTSDRATGYTF
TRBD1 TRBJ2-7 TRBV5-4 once TGTGCCAGCAGCTTGTCGGGACAGATGGGTGAGCAGTACTTC CASSLSGQMGEQYF
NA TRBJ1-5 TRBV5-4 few TGTGCCAGCAGCTTGGGCGGCGGAGCTAGCAATCAGCCCCAGCATTTT CASSLGGGASNQPQHF
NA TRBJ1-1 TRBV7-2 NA TGTGCCAGCAGCTTGGGGAGACCGCGGCTAAGTGAAGCTTTCTTT CASSLGRPRLSEAFF
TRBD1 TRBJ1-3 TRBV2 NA TGTGCCAGCAGTGCGGACAGGGGTTACTCTGGAAACACCATATATTTT CASSADRGYSGNTIYF
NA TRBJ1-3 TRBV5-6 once TGTGCCAGCAGCTTGGGTGCGGCCTCTGGAAACACCATATATTTT CASSLGAASGNTIYF
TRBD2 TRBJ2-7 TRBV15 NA TGTGCCACCAGCGGACTTCGGGGGGAACGCTACGAGCAGTACTTC CATSGLRGERYEQYF
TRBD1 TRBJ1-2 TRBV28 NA TGTGCCTACCGGGACAGGGGAATGGGCTATGGCTACACCTTC CAYRDRGMGYGYTF
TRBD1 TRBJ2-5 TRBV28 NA TGTGCCAGCGCGGGACAGGGACAAGAGACCCAGTACTTC CASAGQGQETQYF
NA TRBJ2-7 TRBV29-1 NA TGCAGCGTTGGGGGCGCGGGGGAGCAGTACTTC CSVGGAGEQYF
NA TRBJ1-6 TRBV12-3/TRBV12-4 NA TGTGCCAGCAGTGGACAAGATTCACCCCTCCACTTT CASSGQDSPLHF
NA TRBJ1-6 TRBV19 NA TGTGCCAGTAGTAAGGACCCCGGGAGGAATTCACCCCTCCACTTT CASSKDPGRNSPLHF
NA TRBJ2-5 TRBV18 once TGTGCCAGCTCACCAAGGCTAGCACAAGAGACCCAGTACTTC CASSPRLAQETQYF
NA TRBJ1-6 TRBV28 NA TGTGCCAGCAGGGGCCATGGCTCCTATAATTCACCCCTCCACTTT CASRGHGSYNSPLHF
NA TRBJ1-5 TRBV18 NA TGTGCCAGCTCACCACGCTTCGGAGGAGGTTGGAGGGGGAATCAGCCCCAGCATTTT CASSPRFGGGWRGNQPQHF
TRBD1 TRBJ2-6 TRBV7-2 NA TGTGCCAGCAGTTATGACAGGGGTTCGTTTGGGGCCAACGTCCTGACTTTC CASSYDRGSFGANVLTF
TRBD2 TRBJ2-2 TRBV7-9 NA TGTGCCACGGGGACTAGTGGTACCGGGGAGCTGTTTTTT CATGTSGTGELFF
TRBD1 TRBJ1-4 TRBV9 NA TGTGCCAGCAGCGTCGACAGGGTTTCCCCAACTAATGAAAAACTGTTTTTT CASSVDRVSPTNEKLFF
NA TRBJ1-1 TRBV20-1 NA TGCAGTGCTAGAGATCTCACTGAAGCTTTCTTT CSARDLTEAFF
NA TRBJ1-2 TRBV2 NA TGTGCCAGCAGTGAAGGGTTCCGCGGCTACACCTTC CASSEGFRGYTF
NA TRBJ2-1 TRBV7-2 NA TGTGCCAGCAGCCTCCTCCCGGGCGACATTGAGCAGTTCTTC CASSLLPGDIEQFF
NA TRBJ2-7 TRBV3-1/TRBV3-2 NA TGTGCCAGCAGCCAGAGGGGCACGTACGAGCAGTACTTC CASSQRGTYEQYF
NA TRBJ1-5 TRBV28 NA TGTGCCAGCAGTTTTAATAGCAATCAGCCCCAGCATTTT CASSFNSNQPQHF
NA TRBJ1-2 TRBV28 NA TGTGCCAGCAGTTTGGGCGGGTATGGCTACACCTTC CASSLGGYGYTF
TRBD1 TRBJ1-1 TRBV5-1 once TGCGCCAGCAGCCTTCCTGGACAGGGCGGAACTGAAGCTTTCTTT CASSLPGQGGTEAFF
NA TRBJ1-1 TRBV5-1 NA TGCGCCAGCAGCCATGGACAGACGAACACTGAAGCTTTCTTT CASSHGQTNTEAFF
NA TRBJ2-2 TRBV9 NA TGTGCCAGTCGTCAGGGTAACACCGGGGAGCTGTTTTTT CASRQGNTGELFF